These T cell receptor beta chains were read from a single sample in a study of T cell repertoires in cytomegalovirus infection. A single record per CDR3 protein comes from TCRdb applying MiXCR to the reads. The sample carries about 130,000 distinct CDR3 sequences, approximately 8.8% recorded once. Sequencing was done on a sample of PBMCs. These receptors came from a human donor in good health (CMV status not recorded). Some clones in this sample may be carry-over from other donors' samples. The CDR3 runs from the conserved cysteine through the conserved F or W. The D gene is left open where the match is weak. The size field is filled for only some rows; it gives once, few, many or a size class.

CDR3aa: CASSRPDASTDTQYF; CDR3nt: TGTGCCAGCTCACGGCCGGATGCTAGCACAGATACGCAGTATTTT; d_gene: NA; len: 15; v_gene: TRBV18; j_gene: TRBJ2-3; abundance: few
CDR3aa: CASRTRGAGETQYF; CDR3nt: TGTGCCAGCAGGACCAGGGGAGCGGGAGAGACCCAGTACTTC; d_gene: NA; len: 14; v_gene: TRBV2; j_gene: TRBJ2-5; abundance: NA
CDR3aa: CASSLARGGTDTQYF; CDR3nt: TGTGCCAGCAGCTTGGCACGGGGGGGCACAGATACGCAGTATTTT; d_gene: TRBD2; len: 15; v_gene: TRBV11-2; j_gene: TRBJ2-3; abundance: many
CDR3aa: CASASEGGLNTGELFF; CDR3nt: TGCGCCAGCGCCTCGGAGGGGGGCCTAAACACCGGGGAGCTGTTTTTT; d_gene: NA; len: 16; v_gene: TRBV5-1; j_gene: TRBJ2-2; abundance: NA
CDR3aa: CASIRSAGGVSRAFF; CDR3nt: TGTGCCAGCATCCGATCGGCGGGGGGGGTTTCACGGGCTTTCTTT; d_gene: NA; len: 15; v_gene: TRBV28; j_gene: TRBJ1-1; abundance: many
CDR3aa: CASSQEFGPGPSTDTQYF; CDR3nt: TGTGCCAGCAGCCAAGAATTCGGACCGGGACCTAGCACAGATACGCAGTATTTT; d_gene: NA; len: 18; v_gene: TRBV4-2; j_gene: TRBJ2-3; abundance: many
CDR3aa: CATSTGNTGELFF; CDR3nt: TGTGCCACCAGTACGGGGAACACCGGGGAGCTGTTTTTT; d_gene: NA; len: 13; v_gene: TRBV24-1; j_gene: TRBJ2-2; abundance: many
CDR3aa: CASSPLGEEEKLFF; CDR3nt: TGTGCCAGTAGTCCCTTGGGGGAAGAAGAAAAACTGTTTTTT; d_gene: NA; len: 14; v_gene: TRBV19; j_gene: TRBJ1-4; abundance: many
CDR3aa: CASSQDKNTEAFF; CDR3nt: TGTGCCAGCAGCCAAGACAAGAACACTGAAGCTTTCTTT; d_gene: NA; len: 13; v_gene: TRBV12-3/TRBV12-4; j_gene: TRBJ1-1; abundance: many
CDR3aa: CASSLEAGFSTDTQYF; CDR3nt: TGTGCCAGCAGCTTAGAGGCTGGCTTTAGCACAGATACGCAGTATTTT; d_gene: NA; len: 16; v_gene: TRBV7-9; j_gene: TRBJ2-3; abundance: many
CDR3aa: CASSLRANTGELFF; CDR3nt: TGTGCCAGCAGCCTGAGGGCGAACACCGGGGAGCTGTTTTTT; d_gene: NA; len: 14; v_gene: TRBV5-4; j_gene: TRBJ2-2; abundance: NA
CDR3aa: CASIWGGNTEAFF; CDR3nt: TGTGCCAGCATTTGGGGGGGGAACACTGAAGCTTTCTTT; d_gene: NA; len: 13; v_gene: TRBV7-2; j_gene: TRBJ1-1; abundance: many
CDR3aa: CSVATTGANVLTF; CDR3nt: TGCAGCGTCGCCACCACAGGGGCCAACGTCCTGACTTTC; d_gene: NA; len: 13; v_gene: TRBV29-1; j_gene: TRBJ2-6; abundance: many
CDR3aa: CSARDPGREPETQYF; CDR3nt: TGCAGTGCTAGAGATCCCGGGAGGGAACCGGAGACCCAGTACTTC; d_gene: TRBD2; len: 15; v_gene: TRBV20-1; j_gene: TRBJ2-5; abundance: few
CDR3aa: CASSLVGPTLLNEQFF; CDR3nt: TGTGCCAGCAGCTTAGTTGGCCCCACGCTCCTCAATGAGCAGTTCTTC; d_gene: NA; len: 16; v_gene: TRBV7-9; j_gene: TRBJ2-1; abundance: many
CDR3aa: CASRGDGNNSPLHF; CDR3nt: TGTGCCAGTAGGGGGGACGGAAATAATTCACCCCTCCACTTT; d_gene: NA; len: 14; v_gene: TRBV19; j_gene: TRBJ1-6; abundance: many
CDR3aa: CASSLNGNTYNSPLHF; CDR3nt: TGTGCCAGCAGCTTAAACGGGAACACCTATAATTCACCCCTCCACTTT; d_gene: NA; len: 16; v_gene: TRBV7-2; j_gene: TRBJ1-6; abundance: many
CDR3aa: CASSAVVGRSTIYF; CDR3nt: TGTGCCAGCAGCGCCGTGGTCGGTAGGAGCACCATATATTTT; d_gene: NA; len: 14; v_gene: TRBV9; j_gene: TRBJ1-3; abundance: NA